The clone carrying this T cell receptor (beta chain) was observed a single time. The data belong to a study of control samples from healthy donors and cancer patients. V was clipped by 5 bases and J by 1 base, with 14 bases between them. The CDR3 totals 15 residues. Germline V CDR1 and CDR2: SGHVS, FQNEAQ. TCRdb keeps only in-frame clones here, not all; method: immunoSEQ multiplex PCR. The repertoire has about 110,000 clones, approximately 87% of them found once; the top ten carry roughly 3.5%. The sequence was obtained from a woman aged 55-75 years with lung cancer. V is TRBV7-8 and J is TRBJ1-1, with D unresolved. Sequencing was carried out using PBMCs. The CDR3, as DNA: TGTGCCAGCAGCCCCTCTCCAGGCCAGAACACTGAAGCTTTCTTT. It encodes CASSPSPGQNTEAFF.